The 4 T cell receptor beta chains given below trace back to one sample, sequenced in a study of radiation and T cells in renal cell carcinoma. Libraries were prepared by immunoSEQ multiplex PCR; TCRdb keeps only in-frame clonotypes and omits some of them. The sample shows about 150,000 clones, roughly 90% of them seen only once. Time point defined: baseline pretreatment blood. Treatment here: 15 Gy SBRT to primary tumor, nephrectomy 4 weeks later. Source: blood, taken from a patient whose treatment included radiotherapy and nephrectomy. Receptors were obtained from a woman aged 70 to 79 with renal cell carcinoma.

V usage is TRBV9 and J usage is TRBJ2-5; a possible D gene is TRBD2 (5 bases). Trimming left V 4 bases short and J 2 bases short, with 15 bases between. Germline lookup yields CDR1 SGDLS and CDR2 YYNGEE. The CDR3 extends over 15 amino acids. CDR3: CASSTPAAAQETQYF. CDR3 bases: TGTGCCAGCAGCACTCCAGCGGCAGCACAAGAGACCCAGTACTTC.

This chain joins TRBV5-1 and TRBJ1-2, with TRBD1 matching over 7 bases. The CDR3 sequence is 15 residues long. Trimming took 4 bases from V and 0 from J; bases not matched to a gene: 6. Looked up from germline, CDR1 is SGHRS and CDR2 is YFSETQ. The CDR3 loop reads CASSRGTASNYGYTF. The CDR3 DNA sequence: TGCGCCAGCAGCCGAGGGACAGCTTCTAACTATGGCTACACCTTC.

The V gene is TRBV18, the J gene TRBJ1-5; D is ambiguous. The CDR3 has 12 amino acids. V lost 5 bases, J lost 7 bases, and 9 bases lay in between. Germline V gene sequence: CDR1 KGHSH, CDR2 LQKENI. The CDR3 nucleotides are TGTGCCAGCTCATACGACAACCAGCCCCAGCATTTT. As protein: CASSYDNQPQHF.

This clone was picked up one time. The chain employs TRBV28 and TRBJ1-2; tentatively, D is TRBD1 (5 bases). Germline-derived CDR1 and CDR2 are MDHEN and SYDVKM. The V and J ends lost 7 bases and 1 base respectively, with 13 bases between them. CDR3 length: 14 residues. The CDR3 DNA sequence: TGTGCCAGCACCGTCACAGGAATTAACTATGGCTACACCTTC. This encodes CASTVTGINYGYTF.